The rows below give T cell receptor beta chains drawn from one sample of a study of cytomegalovirus exposure and HLA in healthy donors. The data were produced by immunoSEQ multiplex PCR, yet TCRdb's version contains in-frame clones alone and is incomplete. Of under 200,000 clones detected, 10% to 15% appear once; the ten largest clones hold under 10%. The sample consisted of PBMCs. These receptors all come from a man aged 45-60 years in good health and CMV-seropositive. CDR3s include the opening cysteine and the closing phenylalanine or tryptophan. A D gene is named only where the DNA matches it firmly. Clone size appears in some rows only: once, few, many, or a class for an expanded clone.

size: few; D: .; J: TRBJ1-1; V: TRBV4-3; CDR3: CASSRTTGNTEAFF; DNA: TGCGCCAGCAGCCGAACCACAGGGAACACTGAAGCTTTCTTT
size: .; D: .; J: TRBJ1-1; V: TRBV7-8; CDR3: CASSPPGDTEAFF; DNA: TGTGCCAGCAGCCCTCCAGGGGACACTGAAGCTTTCTTT
size: .; D: TRBD1; J: TRBJ1-2; V: TRBV28; CDR3: CASSWTGYYGYTF; DNA: TGTGCCAGCAGTTGGACAGGTTACTATGGCTACACCTTC
size: few; D: TRBD1; J: TRBJ2-7; V: TRBV4-3; CDR3: CASSQESQGASYEQYF; DNA: TGCGCCAGCAGCCAAGAGTCCCAGGGGGCTTCCTACGAGCAGTACTTC
size: few; D: .; J: TRBJ1-5; V: TRBV6-5; CDR3: CASSTEGFNQPQHF; DNA: TGTGCCAGCAGTACCGAGGGATTCAATCAGCCCCAGCATTTT
size: few; D: .; J: TRBJ1-1; V: TRBV29-1; CDR3: CSVDRLLTEAFF; DNA: TGCAGCGTTGACAGACTGCTCACTGAAGCTTTCTTT
size: few; D: TRBD1; J: TRBJ1-5; V: TRBV30; CDR3: CAWSKQGDGPQHF; DNA: TGTGCCTGGAGTAAACAGGGGGACGGACCCCAGCATTTT
size: .; D: .; J: TRBJ2-2; V: TRBV4-3; CDR3: CASSQERLAANTGELFF; DNA: TGCGCCAGCAGCCAAGAAAGATTAGCGGCGAACACCGGGGAGCTGTTTTTT
size: .; D: TRBD1; J: TRBJ1-3; V: TRBV29-1; CDR3: CSVVRDRTGNTIYF; DNA: TGCAGCGTGGTACGGGACAGGACTGGAAACACCATATATTTT
size: .; D: .; J: TRBJ2-7; V: TRBV27; CDR3: CASSYRDNRDGQYF; DNA: TGTGCCAGCAGTTACCGGGACAACCGGGACGGGCAGTACTTC
size: few; D: .; J: TRBJ2-3; V: TRBV29-1; CDR3: CSVEDTNTDTQYF; DNA: TGCAGCGTCGAGGACACCAACACAGATACGCAGTATTTT
size: few; D: .; J: TRBJ1-2; V: TRBV19; CDR3: CASGRWDGYTF; DNA: TGTGCCAGTGGCAGGTGGGATGGCTACACCTTC
size: .; D: TRBD2; J: TRBJ2-5; V: TRBV25-1; CDR3: CASSVGLAVGTQYF; DNA: TGTGCCAGCAGTGTGGGACTAGCGGTAGGGACCCAGTACTTC
size: .; D: TRBD2; J: TRBJ2-2; V: TRBV29-1; CDR3: CSVSPGLADTGELFF; DNA: TGCAGCGTTTCCCCGGGACTAGCAGACACCGGGGAGCTGTTTTTT
size: few; D: .; J: TRBJ1-2; V: TRBV30; CDR3: CAWDKGVNYGYTF; DNA: TGTGCCTGGGACAAAGGGGTGAACTATGGCTACACCTTC
size: .; D: .; J: TRBJ1-4; V: TRBV7-2; CDR3: CASSLYASANEKLFF; DNA: TGTGCCAGCAGCTTATATGCCAGCGCTAATGAAAAACTGTTTTTT
size: few; D: .; J: TRBJ1-6; V: TRBV30; CDR3: CAWTPGLGSPLHF; DNA: TGTGCCTGGACCCCAGGGTTGGGTTCACCCCTCCACTTT
size: few; D: TRBD1; J: TRBJ1-4; V: TRBV7-7; CDR3: CASSRTGGNEKLFF; DNA: TGTGCCAGCAGCCGGACAGGGGGCAATGAAAAACTGTTTTTT
size: few; D: TRBD1; J: TRBJ2-1; V: TRBV4-3; CDR3: CASSQTGTGNNEQFF; DNA: TGCGCCAGCAGCCAAACCGGGACAGGAAACAATGAGCAGTTCTTC
size: few; D: .; J: TRBJ2-7; V: TRBV7-2; CDR3: CASSLAASPGSSYEQYF; DNA: TGTGCCAGCAGCTTAGCAGCTTCTCCAGGTTCTTCCTACGAGCAGTACTTC
size: .; D: .; J: TRBJ2-1; V: TRBV5-1; CDR3: CASSLDRVGDNEQFF; DNA: TGCGCCAGCAGCTTGGACAGGGTTGGTGACAATGAGCAGTTCTTC
size: .; D: TRBD1; J: TRBJ2-1; V: TRBV6-1; CDR3: CASGKEQGSHEQFF; DNA: TGTGCCAGCGGTAAGGAACAGGGGAGCCATGAGCAGTTCTTC
size: .; D: .; J: TRBJ2-3; V: TRBV5-4; CDR3: CASAGLVGDTQYF; DNA: TGTGCCAGCGCGGGGCTAGTCGGAGATACGCAGTATTTT
size: .; D: .; J: TRBJ2-6; V: TRBV7-6; CDR3: CASSSRQAPGGANVLTF; DNA: TGTGCCAGCAGCTCTCGACAGGCTCCGGGGGGGGCCAACGTCCTGACTTTC
size: .; D: TRBD1; J: TRBJ1-1; V: TRBV18; CDR3: CASSLKQGAPTEAFF; DNA: TGTGCCAGCTCGCTAAAACAGGGGGCGCCCACTGAAGCTTTCTTT
size: few; D: TRBD1; J: TRBJ2-2; V: TRBV2; CDR3: CASSELGQATNTGELFF; DNA: TGTGCCAGCAGTGAACTCGGACAGGCCACGAACACCGGGGAGCTGTTTTTT
size: .; D: TRBD1; J: TRBJ1-2; V: TRBV5-6; CDR3: CASSPRWDRVTEGYTF; DNA: TGTGCCAGCAGCCCTAGATGGGACAGGGTGACCGAGGGCTACACCTTC
size: .; D: .; J: TRBJ2-2; V: TRBV7-2; CDR3: CASSRDWNTGELFF; DNA: TGTGCCAGCAGTCGTGACTGGAACACCGGGGAGCTGTTTTTT
size: .; D: .; J: TRBJ1-4; V: TRBV5-1; CDR3: CASSSLGRYEKLFF; DNA: TGCGCCAGCAGCTCCCTCGGGAGGTATGAAAAACTGTTTTTT
size: few; D: .; J: TRBJ1-6; V: TRBV28; CDR3: CASRAGTYNSPLHF; DNA: TGTGCCAGCAGGGCCGGGACTTATAATTCACCCCTCCACTTT
size: .; D: TRBD1; J: TRBJ1-1; V: TRBV7-2; CDR3: CASSLGLRQGATEAFF; DNA: TGTGCCAGCAGCTTAGGGTTGCGGCAGGGGGCCACTGAAGCTTTCTTT